The entry below gives a single TCR beta chain sequence along with its context. This sample is drawn from a study of blood T cell repertoires in COVID-19. The table came from immunoSEQ multiplex PCR; TCRdb's copy has only in-frame clones and leaves some out. Among 15,000 to 25,000 clones listed, 80% to 90% were seen once. The CDR3 is 16 residues long. Germline V lookup: CDR1 SGDLS, CDR2 YYNGEE. V was cut by 0 bases and J by 2 bases, with 14 bases left in between. The material sequenced was peripheral blood. The J gene is TRBJ2-5, the V gene TRBV9; D is uncertain. The receptor was isolated from a human donor with active COVID-19. The donor label of this sample is uncertain. CDR3 in DNA: TGTGCCAGCAGCGTAGGTGCCAACCTCCGGCAAGAGACCCAGTACTTC. Its translation is CASSVGANLRQETQYF.